This TCR beta chain emerged from a study of blood T cell repertoires in COVID-19. This CDR3 is built from 15 residues. The V segment lost 5 bases and the J segment 8 bases; nucleotides outside the gene matches: 8. From germline, CDR1 is LNHDA and CDR2 SQIVND (reference sequence). The table came from immunoSEQ multiplex PCR; TCRdb's copy has only in-frame clones and leaves some out. The sample comprises about 200,000 clones, over 75% of which are singletons, and about 7% rests with the top ten. The sequencing input was PBMCs or T cells enriched from blood (not recorded which). The sequence derives from a woman in her 40s with acute COVID-19. V gene TRBV19 combines with J gene TRBJ1-4; 10 nucleotides match TRBD1. The DNA for the CDR3 is TGTGCCAGTAGTGGGACAGGGGCTAAGAGGGAAAAACTGTTTTTT. Its translation: CASSGTGAKREKLFF.